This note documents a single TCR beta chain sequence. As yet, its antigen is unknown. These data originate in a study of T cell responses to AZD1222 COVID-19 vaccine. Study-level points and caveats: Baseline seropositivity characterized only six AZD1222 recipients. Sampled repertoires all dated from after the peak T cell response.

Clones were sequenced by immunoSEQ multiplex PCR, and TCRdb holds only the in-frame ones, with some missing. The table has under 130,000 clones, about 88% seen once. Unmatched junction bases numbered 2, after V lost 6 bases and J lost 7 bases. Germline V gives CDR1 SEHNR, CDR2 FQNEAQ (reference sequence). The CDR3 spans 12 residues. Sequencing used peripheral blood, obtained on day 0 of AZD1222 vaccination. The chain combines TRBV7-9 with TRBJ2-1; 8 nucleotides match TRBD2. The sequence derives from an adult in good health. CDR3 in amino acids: CASSPGGNEQFF. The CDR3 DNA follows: TGTGCCAGCAGTCCGGGAGGGAATGAGCAGTTCTTC.